Shown below are 5 T cell receptor beta chains from a single sample sequenced in a study of early T cells in non-severe SARS-CoV-2 infection. TCRdb itself ran the 5' RACE reads through MiXCR, one entry per CDR3 protein. There are some 46,000 distinct CDR3 sequences in the sample; approximately 9.4% occur only once, and under 15% lies in the top ten. Material: whole blood. These receptors all come from an adult who was a healthcare worker with PCR-confirmed SARS-CoV-2 infection or an uninfected control (not recorded which).

This clonotype was seen at least ten times. The CDR3 sequence: CASSPRRGNRLFF. CDR3 DNA sequence: TGTGCCAGCAGTCCGCGGAGAGGAAATCGGCTGTTTTTT. J is TRBJ1-4 and V is TRBV25-1; D is undetermined. The V gene lost 5 bases and the J gene lost 14 bases, with 18 bases spanning the gap. The CDR3 covers 13 residues. Germline lookup yields CDR1 MGHDK and CDR2 SYGVNS.

At least ten counts were recorded for this clonotype. This sequence joins TRBV15 and TRBJ1-1; TRBD1 agrees at 9 bases. V was pared by 1 base and J by 10 bases, with 7 bases of the junction left unmatched. Germline V CDR1 and CDR2: LNHNV, YYDKDF (reference sequence). The CDR3 spans 14 residues. The DNA for the CDR3 is TGTGCCACCAGCAGAGGGACAGGGGCCGGGGGAGCTTTCTTT. It is translated as CATSRGTGAGGAFF.

Only a few counts were recorded for this clonotype. This chain uses TRBV25-1 with TRBJ2-1, with 14 bases fitting TRBD2. The CDR3 sequence is 19 residues long. The V gene end was trimmed by 10 bases and the J gene end by 0 bases; junction bases not matched to a gene: 14. CDR1 and CDR2 from the germline V gene are MGHDK and SYGVNS. DNA for the CDR3: TGTGCCACCGCCACCAGACTAGCGGGAGGGTACAGCTCCTACAATGAGCAGTTCTTC. Protein: CATATRLAGGYSSYNEQFF.

The table lists this clonotype with a few counts. The rearrangement joins TRBV7-9 to TRBJ2-1, with TRBD2 identical over 10 bases. The J segment lost 6 bases and the V segment lost 5 bases, leaving 10 bases of the junction unmatched. The germline CDR1 and CDR2 sequences are SEHNR and FQNEAQ (reference sequence). This CDR3 spans 16 amino acids. The CDR3 region has the DNA TGTGCCAGCAGCCCCCCGGTTAGCGGGAGGATCAATGAGCAGTTCTTC. Amino acids: CASSPPVSGRINEQFF.

Concerning this clonotype itself: A much larger clone differs from this one at a single base, so this may be a read error. The chain employs TRBV28 and TRBJ2-7; D call uncertain. This CDR3 is 14 amino acids long. Germline V lookup: CDR1 MDHEN, CDR2 SYDVKM. The V and J ends lost 5 bases and 6 bases respectively, with 17 bases between them. CDR3 bases: TGTGCCAGCAGTCCCGAACAACTCCTATCCGAGCAGTACTTC. Its protein product is CASSPEQLLSEQYF. Filled out from reference TRBV28 and TRBJ2-7, the complete variable domain reads DVKVTQSSRYLVKRTGEKVFLECVQDMDHENMFWYRQDPGLGLRLIYFSYDVKMKEKGDIPEGYSVSREKKERFSLILESASTNQTSMYLCASSPEQLLSEQYFGPGTRLTVT.